The T cell receptor beta chain described here comes from a study of blood T cell repertoires in COVID-19. Seattle patients were enrolled while actively infected and followed longitudinally. Clones were read by immunoSEQ multiplex PCR, and TCRdb kept only the in-frame ones, dropping some. The sample lists some 290,000 clones, roughly 90% occurring once. The germline V and J ends were trimmed by 6 bases and 2 bases, with 9 bases remaining between them. The CDR3 totals 13 residues. Germline CDR1 is KGHDR and CDR2 is SFDVKD. The genes are TRBV24-1 and TRBJ1-2; D is uncertain. The source is a woman in her thirties with COVID-19, enrolled during active disease. The sample was peripheral blood. The CDR3 is CATSQATNYGYTF. CDR3 DNA: TGTGCCACCAGTCAGGCCACCAACTATGGCTACACCTTC.